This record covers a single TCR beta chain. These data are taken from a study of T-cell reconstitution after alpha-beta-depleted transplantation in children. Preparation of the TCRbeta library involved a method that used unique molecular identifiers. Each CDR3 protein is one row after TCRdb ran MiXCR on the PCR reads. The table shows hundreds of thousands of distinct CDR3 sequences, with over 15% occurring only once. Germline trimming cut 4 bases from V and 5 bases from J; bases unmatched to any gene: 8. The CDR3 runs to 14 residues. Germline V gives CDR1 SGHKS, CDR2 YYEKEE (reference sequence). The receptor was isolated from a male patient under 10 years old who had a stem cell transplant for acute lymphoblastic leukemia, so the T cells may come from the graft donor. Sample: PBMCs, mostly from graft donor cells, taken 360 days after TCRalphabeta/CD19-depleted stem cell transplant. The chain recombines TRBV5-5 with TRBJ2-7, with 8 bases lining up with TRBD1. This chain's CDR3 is CASSPGQVLDEQYF. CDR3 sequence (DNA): TGTGCCAGCAGCCCGGGACAGGTTCTTGACGAGCAGTACTTC.